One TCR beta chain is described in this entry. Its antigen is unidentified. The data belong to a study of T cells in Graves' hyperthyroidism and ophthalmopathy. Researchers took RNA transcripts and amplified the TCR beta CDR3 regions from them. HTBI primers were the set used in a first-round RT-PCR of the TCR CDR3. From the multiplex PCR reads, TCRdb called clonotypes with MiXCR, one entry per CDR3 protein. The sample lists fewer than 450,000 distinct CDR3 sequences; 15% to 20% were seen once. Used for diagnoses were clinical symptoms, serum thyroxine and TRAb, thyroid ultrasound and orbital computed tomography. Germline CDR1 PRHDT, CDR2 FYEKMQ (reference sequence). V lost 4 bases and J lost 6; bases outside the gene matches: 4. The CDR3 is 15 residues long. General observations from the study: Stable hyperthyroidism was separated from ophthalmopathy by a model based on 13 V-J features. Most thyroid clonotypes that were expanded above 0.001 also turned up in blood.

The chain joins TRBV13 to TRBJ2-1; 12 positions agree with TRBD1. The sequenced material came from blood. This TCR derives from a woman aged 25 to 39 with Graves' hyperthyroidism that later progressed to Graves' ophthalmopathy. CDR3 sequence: CASSSGQGASNEQFF. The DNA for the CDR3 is TGTGCCAGCAGCTCGGGACAGGGGGCTTCCAATGAGCAGTTCTTC.